The clone carrying this T cell receptor beta chain showed up many times. These data originate in a study of T-cell reconstitution after alpha-beta-depleted transplantation in children. Unique molecular identifiers were used to barcode this TCRbeta library. TCRdb re-analysed the PCR reads in MiXCR, keeping a single row per CDR3 protein. The table has around 200,000 distinct CDR3 sequences, about 6.8% seen once. The J segment lost 8 bases and the V segment lost 0 bases, leaving 5 bases of the junction unmatched. This CDR3 has 15 residues. Per the germline V gene, CDR1 is LGHNA and CDR2 is YSLEER. The sample in question was PBMCs from the stem cell graft donor, obtained from the stem cell graft. The clonotype comes from a human donor who donated a stem cell graft to a child with Wiskott-Aldrich syndrome. The rearrangement uses TRBV4-3 and TRBJ2-1; TRBD1 agrees at 9 bases. CDR3 protein: CASSQEWDRVHEQFF. The CDR3 DNA sequence: TGCGCCAGCAGCCAAGAATGGGACAGGGTTCATGAGCAGTTCTTC.